The T cell receptor (beta chain) under discussion was sequenced for a study of chemoradiotherapy in HPV16-positive cancers. Repertoires were generated with immunoSEQ multiplex PCR, while TCRdb's copy carries only in-frame clones and drops some. The sample shows 29,000 or so clones, roughly nine tenths of them seen only once. Germline V CDR1 and CDR2: LNHDA, SQIVND (reference sequence). This CDR3 is 15 amino acids long. V lost 1 base, J lost 3 bases, and 13 bases lay in between. The receptor was derived from a human donor with HPV-associated anogenital cancer. The source material was blood, sampled from a patient who underwent chemoradiotherapy. V usage is TRBV19 and J usage is TRBJ2-7; a possible D gene is TRBD2 (7 bases). Written as DNA, the CDR3 is TGTGCCAGTAGTATAGCGAGGGGGGGACTCTACGAGCAGTACTTC. As protein: CASSIARGGLYEQYF. Full variable domain (missing parts from reference TRBV19 and TRBJ2-7): DGGITQSPKYLFRKEGQNVTLSCEQNLNHDAMYWYRQDPGQGLRLIYYSQIVNDFQKGDIAEGYSVSREKKESFPLTVTSAQKNPTAFYLCASSIARGGLYEQYFGPGTRLTVT.